Below, one T cell receptor beta chain is given with its context. Sequencing used immunoSEQ multiplex PCR; TCRdb keeps in-frame clones, though not all of them. Of more than 85,000 clones in the sample, roughly three quarters were seen once. CDR1 is WSHSY, CDR2 SAAADI, per germline. The CDR3 spans 18 residues. V was clipped by 0 bases and J by 5 bases; unmatched bases: 9. The sample is drawn from a study of cytotoxic CD8 clonotypes in ibrutinib-treated CLL. This receptor was taken from a human donor with chronic lymphocytic leukemia. The rearrangement joins TRBV10-2 to TRBJ2-5; TRBD2 matches 13 bases. Sample: PBMCs, taken after 24 months of ibrutinib treatment. Here the CDR3 reads CASSESVWTSGSEETQYF. DNA of the CDR3: TGCGCCAGCAGTGAGTCCGTATGGACTAGCGGGAGTGAGGAGACCCAGTACTTC.